This record covers a single TCR beta chain. This clone's antigen is unknown. Base qualities are not provided; no much larger clone lies one nucleotide away. The sample contains more than one DNA sequence encoding this CDR3. This sample was included in a study of OX40 agonist ivuxolimab in advanced cancers. Regarding the study in general: Ivuxolimab, which targeted the costimulatory receptor OX40 (CD134), was an agonistic, fully human IgG2 monoclonal antibody. Intravenous ivuxolimab was administered to patients every 2 weeks at six dose levels: 0.01, 0.1, 0.3, 1.5, 3 and 10 mg/kg. Among the roughly 52 dose-escalation patients, approximately 20 had hepatocellular carcinoma, around 15 melanoma, 9 renal cell carcinoma and 9 head and neck cancer. The dose-escalation cohort was 80% to 90% male with a mean age of about 60 years, ranging from 23 to 79. Prior anti-PD-1, anti-PD-L1 or anti-CTLA-4 therapy was permitted, and approximately 42% of dose-escalation patients had received checkpoint inhibitors. Partial responses were achieved by three dose-escalation patients, of whom one had hepatocellular carcinoma and two had cutaneous melanoma. The point of sequencing TCRbeta in the periphery was to test whether ivuxolimab changed TCR sequence diversity and drove clonal T-cell expansion. The monotherapy dose-escalation portion (N ≈ 55 patients) of the phase I ivuxolimab trial is reported in the paper.

Results the study describes overall, beyond this receptor: After ivuxolimab, expanded clones were on average more numerous among CD8+ T cells than among CD4+ T cells. Low levels of normalized T-cell clonal expansion were also seen in some nonresponding patients. In partial responders in the 0.1-3.0 mg/kg groups, normalized peripheral clonal expansion was found to be among the lowest, especially among CD8+ T cells. Which antigens the clonally expanded peripheral T cells were specific for was not determined. At doses of 0.1 to 3.0 mg/kg, clonal expansion of both CD4+ and CD8+ blood T cells was observed from baseline to week 6.

For sequencing of the TCRbeta CDR3 region, genomic DNA was extracted from the sorted cells. The immunoSEQ Assay was used to sequence the TCRbeta CDR3 regions. TCRdb holds this immuneACCESS table with in-frame rearrangements only. Some clones are missing; in checked studies, unresolved V genes explain under half, and the rest has no known cause. For this sample the table gives tens of thousands of clones, of which around 80% were detected only once. The ten biggest clones cover 2.4% of the sample. Patients with autoimmune disease history or receiving systemic immunosuppression were excluded from the trial. Peripheral blood for TCR sequencing was drawn from every dose cohort at baseline, at cycle 4 day 1 and at cycle 7 day 1. Samples came from an open-label, multicenter, first-in-human phase I dose-escalation trial of ivuxolimab. Adults with locally advanced or metastatic melanoma, renal cell carcinoma, hepatocellular carcinoma or head and neck squamous cell carcinoma were enrolled in the trial. Before TCR sequencing, CD4+ T cells and CD8+ T cells from peripheral blood were sorted into separate populations.

The germline V gene yields SGHTA for CDR1 and FQGTGA for CDR2. The germline V end is reduced by 0 bases and the J end by 3 bases; junction bases left unmatched: 2. The CDR3 holds 15 amino acids from the cysteine to the phenylalanine. The CDR3 DNA has 45 bases and is translated from base 1. The sample in question was CD4+ or CD8+ T cells sorted from blood, obtained in a trial of the OX40 agonist ivuxolimab. The chain is assembled from TRBV7-3 and TRBJ2-7; 10 nucleotides in the junction match TRBD1. This receptor was obtained from an adult with an advanced solid tumor such as melanoma, head and neck, liver or kidney cancer. The CDR3 sequence is CASSLTGTGVYEQYF. The DNA reads TGTGCCAGCAGCTTAACAGGGACAGGGGTCTACGAGCAGTACTTC.